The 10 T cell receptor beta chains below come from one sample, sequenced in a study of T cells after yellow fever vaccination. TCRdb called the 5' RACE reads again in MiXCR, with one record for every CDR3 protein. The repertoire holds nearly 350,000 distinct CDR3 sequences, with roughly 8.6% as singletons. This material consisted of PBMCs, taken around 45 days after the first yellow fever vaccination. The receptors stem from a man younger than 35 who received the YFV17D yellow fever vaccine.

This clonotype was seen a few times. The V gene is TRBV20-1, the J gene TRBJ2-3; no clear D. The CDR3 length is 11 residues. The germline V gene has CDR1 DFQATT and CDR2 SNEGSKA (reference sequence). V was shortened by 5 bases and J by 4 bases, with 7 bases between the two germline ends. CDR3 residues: CSAQSSDTQYF. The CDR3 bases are TGCAGTGCTCAAAGCTCAGATACGCAGTATTTT.

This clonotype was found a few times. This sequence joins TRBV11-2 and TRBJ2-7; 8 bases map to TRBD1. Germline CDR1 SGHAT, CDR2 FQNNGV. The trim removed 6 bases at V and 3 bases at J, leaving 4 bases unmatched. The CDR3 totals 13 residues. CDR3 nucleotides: TGTGCCAGCAGAACAACAGGGGGCTACGAGCAGTACTTC. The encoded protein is CASRTTGGYEQYF.

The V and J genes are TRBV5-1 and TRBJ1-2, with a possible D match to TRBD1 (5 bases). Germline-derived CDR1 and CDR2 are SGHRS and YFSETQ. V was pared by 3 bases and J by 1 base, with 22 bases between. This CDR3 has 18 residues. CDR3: CASSSGPDSGTGNYGYTF. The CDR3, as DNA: TGCGCCAGCAGCTCCGGACCCGACAGTGGGACGGGTAACTATGGCTACACCTTC. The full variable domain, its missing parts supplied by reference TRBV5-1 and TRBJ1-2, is KAGVTQTPRYLIKTRGQQVTLSCSPISGHRSVSWYQQTPGQGLQFLFEYFSETQRNKGNFPGRFSGRQFSNSRSEMNVSTLELGDSALYLCASSSGPDSGTGNYGYTFGSGTRLTVV.

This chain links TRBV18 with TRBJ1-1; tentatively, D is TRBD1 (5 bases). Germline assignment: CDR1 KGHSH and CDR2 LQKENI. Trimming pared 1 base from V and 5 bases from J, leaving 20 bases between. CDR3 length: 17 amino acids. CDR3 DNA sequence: TGTGCCAGCTCACCACAGGTACAGGCCTCCTTGGGGACTGAAGCTTTCTTT. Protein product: CASSPQVQASLGTEAFF.

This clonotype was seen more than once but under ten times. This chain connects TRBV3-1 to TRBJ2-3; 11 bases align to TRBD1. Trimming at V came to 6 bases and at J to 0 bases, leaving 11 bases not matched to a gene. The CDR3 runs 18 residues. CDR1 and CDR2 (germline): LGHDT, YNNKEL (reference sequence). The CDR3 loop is CASRGTGGPLKSTDTQYF. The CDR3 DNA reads TGTGCCAGCAGGGGGACAGGGGGTCCGCTAAAGAGCACAGATACGCAGTATTTT.

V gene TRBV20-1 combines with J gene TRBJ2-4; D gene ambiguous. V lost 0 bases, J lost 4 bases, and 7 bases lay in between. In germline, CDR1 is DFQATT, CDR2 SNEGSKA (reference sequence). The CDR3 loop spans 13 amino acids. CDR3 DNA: TGCAGTGCTAGAGATCTGCCTAAAAACATTCAGTACTTC. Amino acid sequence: CSARDLPKNIQYF.

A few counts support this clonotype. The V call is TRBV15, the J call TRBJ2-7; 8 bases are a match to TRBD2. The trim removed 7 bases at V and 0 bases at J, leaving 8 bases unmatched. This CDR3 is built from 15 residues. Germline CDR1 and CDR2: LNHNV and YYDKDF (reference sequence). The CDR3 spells CATTPGGGSSYEQYF. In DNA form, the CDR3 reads TGTGCCACCACCCCCGGGGGGGGAAGCTCCTACGAGCAGTACTTC.

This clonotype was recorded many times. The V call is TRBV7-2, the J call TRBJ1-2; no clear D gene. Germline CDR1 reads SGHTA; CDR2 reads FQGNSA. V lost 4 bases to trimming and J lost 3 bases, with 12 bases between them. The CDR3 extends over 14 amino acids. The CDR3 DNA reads TGTGCCAGCAGCTCCGAACAGACGGACTATGGCTACACCTTC. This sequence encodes CASSSEQTDYGYTF.

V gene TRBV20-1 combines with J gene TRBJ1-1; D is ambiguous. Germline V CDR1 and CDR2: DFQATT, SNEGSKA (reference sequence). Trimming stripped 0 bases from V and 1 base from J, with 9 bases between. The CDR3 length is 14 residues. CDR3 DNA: TGCAGTGCTAGAGATCCGAGTAGGAACACTGAAGCTTTCTTT. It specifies CSARDPSRNTEAFF.

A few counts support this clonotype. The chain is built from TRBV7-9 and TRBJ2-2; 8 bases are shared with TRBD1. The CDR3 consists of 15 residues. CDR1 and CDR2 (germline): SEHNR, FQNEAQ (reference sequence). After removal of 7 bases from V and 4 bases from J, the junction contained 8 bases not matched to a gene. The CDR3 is CASTMDRVFTGELFF. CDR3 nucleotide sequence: TGTGCCAGCACCATGGACAGGGTGTTCACCGGGGAGCTGTTTTTT.